The T cell receptor (beta chain) under discussion was sequenced for a study of T cell responses to AZD1222 COVID-19 vaccine. This clone was observed a handful of times. Its matching antigen is unknown. Here immunoSEQ multiplex PCR was the method, and the copy in TCRdb shows in-frame clones only, minus some. This repertoire shows 80,000 to 95,000 clones, about 78% found once; its top ten account for roughly 20%. Findings and caveats of the study: Scientists sampled the repertoires only once the peak T cell response had passed. Nearly half of spike-specific TCRs reportedly target unmutated variant regions. The donors showed a predominance of white British ancestry and of females, with possible underestimation of clonal diversity.

CDR1 SEHNR and CDR2 FQNEAQ come from the germline V gene (reference sequence). CDR3 length: 14 amino acids. V shed 1 base and J shed 1 base, with 7 bases lying between them. The source of this sequence is an adult in good health. This sample comprised peripheral blood, obtained on day 0 of AZD1222 vaccination. This sequence joins TRBV7-9 and TRBJ1-1; no firm D call. CDR3 residues: CASSLERQNTEAFF. The CDR3, as DNA: TGTGCCAGCAGCTTAGAACGGCAGAACACTGAAGCTTTCTTT.